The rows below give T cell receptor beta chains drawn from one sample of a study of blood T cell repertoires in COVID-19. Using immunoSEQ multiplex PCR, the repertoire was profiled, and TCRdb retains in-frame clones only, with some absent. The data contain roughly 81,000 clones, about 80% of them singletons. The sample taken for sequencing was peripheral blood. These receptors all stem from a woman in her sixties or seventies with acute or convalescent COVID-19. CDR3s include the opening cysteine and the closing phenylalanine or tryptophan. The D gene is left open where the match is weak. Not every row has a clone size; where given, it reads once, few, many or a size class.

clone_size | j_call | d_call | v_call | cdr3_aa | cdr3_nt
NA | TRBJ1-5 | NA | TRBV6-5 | CASSRGLLSNQPQHF | TGTGCCAGCAGTCGGGGACTGTTGAGCAATCAGCCCCAGCATTTT
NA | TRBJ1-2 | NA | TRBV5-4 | CASSLTTPDRGIF | TGTGCCAGCAGCTTGACCACGCCGGACAGAGGTATCTTC
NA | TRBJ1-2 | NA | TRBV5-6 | CASSRRGRDGYTF | TGTGCCAGCAGCCGACGCGGTCGGGATGGCTACACCTTC
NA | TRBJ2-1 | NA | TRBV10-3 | CASHEGLSYTNEQFF | TGTGCCTCACATGAGGGCCTCTCGTATACAAATGAGCAGTTCTTC
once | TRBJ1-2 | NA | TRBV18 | CASSPDRSYGYTF | TGTGCCAGCTCACCCGACAGATCATATGGCTACACCTTC
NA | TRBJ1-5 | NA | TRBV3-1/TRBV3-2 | CASSQGSGTDNQPQHF | TGTGCCAGCAGCCAAGGTTCAGGGACTGACAATCAGCCCCAGCATTTT
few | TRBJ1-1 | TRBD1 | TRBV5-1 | CASTIIPGQGAEAFF | TGCGCCAGCACCATTATTCCGGGACAGGGGGCTGAAGCTTTCTTT
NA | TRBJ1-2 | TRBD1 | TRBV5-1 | CASSLGQGTGYTF | TGCGCCAGCAGCTTGGGACAGGGAACTGGCTACACCTTC
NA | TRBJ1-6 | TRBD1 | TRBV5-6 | CASSFRDREVHNSPLHF | TGTGCCAGCAGCTTCCGGGACAGGGAAGTTCATAATTCACCCCTCCACTTT
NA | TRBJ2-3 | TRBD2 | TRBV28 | CASSSSLIAGSTDTQYF | TGTGCCAGCAGCTCAAGCCTAATAGCGGGGAGCACAGATACGCAGTATTTT
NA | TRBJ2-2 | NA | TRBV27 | CASHGGGELFF | TGTGCCAGCCACGGGGGCGGGGAGCTGTTTTTT
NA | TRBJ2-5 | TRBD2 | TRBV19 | CASRGTSGGETQYF | TGTGCCAGTCGGGGGACTAGCGGGGGAGAGACCCAGTACTTC
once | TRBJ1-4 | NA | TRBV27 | CASKLGLGNEKLFF | TGTGCCAGCAAGCTGGGGCTCGGTAATGAAAAACTGTTTTTT
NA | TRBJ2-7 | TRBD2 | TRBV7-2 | CASSLMGGIYEQYF | TGTGCCAGCAGCTTGATGGGGGGGATCTACGAGCAGTACTTC
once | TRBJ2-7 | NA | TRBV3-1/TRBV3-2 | CASSQGVPYEQYF | TGTGCCAGCAGCCAAGGCGTCCCCTACGAGCAGTACTTC
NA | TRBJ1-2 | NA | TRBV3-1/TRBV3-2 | CASSQRGIEDEEGYTF | TGTGCCAGCAGCCAGAGAGGGATTGAGGACGAAGAAGGCTACACCTTC
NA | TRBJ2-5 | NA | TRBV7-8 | CASSLDAGKEETQYF | TGTGCCAGCAGCTTAGATGCCGGTAAAGAAGAGACCCAGTACTTC
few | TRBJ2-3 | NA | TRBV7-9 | CASSPPLDTQYF | TGTGCCAGCAGCCCACCACTAGATACGCAGTATTTT
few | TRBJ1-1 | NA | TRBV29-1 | CSVAGTGLLNTEAFF | TGCAGCGTCGCCGGCACAGGGCTCTTGAACACTGAAGCTTTCTTT
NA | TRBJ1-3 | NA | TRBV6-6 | CASSYTGTGNTIYF | TGTGCCAGCAGTTACACAGGGACTGGAAACACCATATATTTT
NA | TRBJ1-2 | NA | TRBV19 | CASRPGHSYGYTF | TGTGCCAGTAGGCCGGGACACTCGTATGGCTACACCTTC
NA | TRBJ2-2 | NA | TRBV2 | CASSPTQPDAGELFF | TGTGCCAGCAGTCCGACTCAGCCTGACGCCGGGGAGCTGTTTTTT
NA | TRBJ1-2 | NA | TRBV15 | CATSRDLGLTDNYGYTF | TGTGCCACCAGCAGAGATCTCGGACTAACAGATAACTATGGCTACACCTTC
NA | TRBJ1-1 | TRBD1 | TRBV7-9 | CASSLTQGSTEAFF | TGTGCCAGCAGCCTGACACAGGGGAGCACTGAAGCTTTCTTT
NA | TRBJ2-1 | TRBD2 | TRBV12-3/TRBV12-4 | CASSPGGTVGQFF | TGTGCCAGCAGCCCGGGAGGGACTGTAGGGCAGTTCTTC
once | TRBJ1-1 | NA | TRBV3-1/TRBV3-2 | CASSSGQRAAFF | TGTGCCAGCAGCTCCGGACAGAGGGCCGCTTTCTTT
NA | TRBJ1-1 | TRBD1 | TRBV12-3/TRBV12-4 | CASSFGQGGAFF | TGTGCCAGCAGTTTTGGGCAGGGGGGAGCTTTCTTT
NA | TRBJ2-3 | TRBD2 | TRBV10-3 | CARGTSGEGDTQYF | TGTGCCAGGGGGACTAGCGGGGAGGGAGATACGCAGTATTTT
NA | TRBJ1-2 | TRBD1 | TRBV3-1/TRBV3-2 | CASSSRRAPTGSNYGYTF | TGTGCCAGCAGCTCAAGACGGGCCCCGACAGGGTCTAACTATGGCTACACCTTC
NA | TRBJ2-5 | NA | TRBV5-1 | CASSPQGIWGETQYF | TGCGCCAGCAGCCCACAGGGTATATGGGGAGAGACCCAGTACTTC
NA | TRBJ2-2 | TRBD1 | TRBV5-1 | CASSGGQGNTGELFF | TGCGCCAGCTCCGGGGGACAGGGGAACACCGGGGAGCTGTTTTTT
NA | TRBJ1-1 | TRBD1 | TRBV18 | CASSLLTGSIAEAFF | TGTGCCAGCTCACTCTTGACAGGGAGTATCGCTGAAGCTTTCTTT
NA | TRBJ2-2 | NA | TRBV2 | CASCWVLESGELFF | TGTGCCAGCTGCTGGGTGTTGGAGTCCGGGGAGCTGTTTTTT
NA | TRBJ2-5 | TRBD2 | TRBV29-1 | CSGIAGGDQETQYF | TGCAGCGGAATAGCGGGGGGCGACCAAGAGACCCAGTACTTC
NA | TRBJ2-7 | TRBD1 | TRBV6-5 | CASRAGTGNEQYF | TGTGCCAGCAGGGCCGGGACAGGGAACGAGCAGTACTTC
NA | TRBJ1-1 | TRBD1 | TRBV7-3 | CASSTTAGGQEQAFF | TGTGCCAGCAGCACCACCGCGGGCGGACAGGAACAAGCTTTCTTT
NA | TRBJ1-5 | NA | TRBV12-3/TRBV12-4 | CASTLGGQPQHF | TGTGCCAGCACCCTAGGGGGTCAGCCCCAGCATTTT